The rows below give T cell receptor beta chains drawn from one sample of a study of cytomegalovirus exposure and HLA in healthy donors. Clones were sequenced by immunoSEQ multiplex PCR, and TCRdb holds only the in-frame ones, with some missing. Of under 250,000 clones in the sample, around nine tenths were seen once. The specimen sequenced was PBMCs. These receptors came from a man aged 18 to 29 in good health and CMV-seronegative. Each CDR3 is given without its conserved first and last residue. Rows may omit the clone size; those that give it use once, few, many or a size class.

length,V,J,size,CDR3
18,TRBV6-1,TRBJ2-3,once,ASSEFPPGMISTSTDTQY
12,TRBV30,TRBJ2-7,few,AWSTDRRAYEQY
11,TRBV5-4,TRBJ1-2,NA,ASSSPGGYGYT
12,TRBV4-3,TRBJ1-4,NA,ASSVDRANEKLF
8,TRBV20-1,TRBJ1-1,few,RPRDVEAF
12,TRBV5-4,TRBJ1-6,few,ASSLRGGNSPLH
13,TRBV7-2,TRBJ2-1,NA,ASSSPRGGLNEQF
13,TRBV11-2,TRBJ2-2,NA,ASSLGGWVAGELF
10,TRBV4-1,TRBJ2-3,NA,ASSQEYSTQY
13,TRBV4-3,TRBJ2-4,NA,ASSQAGTGKNIQY
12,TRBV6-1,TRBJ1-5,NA,ASSPGDANQPQH
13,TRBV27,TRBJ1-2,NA,ASRNLDRKGTGYT
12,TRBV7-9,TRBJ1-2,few,ASSLSQGNYGYT
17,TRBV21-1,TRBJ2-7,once,ASSKAVASGSRRCYEQY
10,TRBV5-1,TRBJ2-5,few,ASSLDRETQY
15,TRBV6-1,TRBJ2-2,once,ASSEWGQGRSSGELF
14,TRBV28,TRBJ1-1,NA,ASRPQGLGGYTEAF
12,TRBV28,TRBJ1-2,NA,ASSLEGAGGGYT
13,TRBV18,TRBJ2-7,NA,ASSQGQVSSYEQY
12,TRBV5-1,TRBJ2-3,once,ASSWRQGADTQY